The following is a T cell receptor (beta chain) sequence with its context. This sample was taken from a study of blood T cell repertoires in COVID-19. Study background: There were acute and convalescent COVID-19 samples, and they came from the United States, Italy and Spain. PBMCs, B-cell-depleted T cells, or T cells were the source of the cDNA or gDNA that made up the material.

The authors' processing: Amplification from reference gene primers served as the basis for estimated nucleated cell counts. Here immunoSEQ multiplex PCR was the method, and the copy in TCRdb shows in-frame clones only, minus some. The V and J calls and clone size are taken from that table; D and trimming were inferred from the DNA. The sample lists around 100,000 clones; approximately 89% were seen once. The source of this sequence is a man between 45 and 60 years old with active COVID-19. Sample: peripheral blood.

This chain's CDR3 is CASSIFRPRGTTEAFF. CDR3 coding DNA: TGTGCCAGTAGTATATTTAGGCCAAGGGGGACCACTGAAGCTTTCTTT. V and J are TRBV19 and TRBJ1-1; D may be TRBD1 (6 bases). V lost 2 bases and J 4 bases, leaving 17 bases between the germline ends. CDR3 length equals 16 residues. Germline V CDR1 and CDR2: LNHDA, SQIVND (reference sequence).